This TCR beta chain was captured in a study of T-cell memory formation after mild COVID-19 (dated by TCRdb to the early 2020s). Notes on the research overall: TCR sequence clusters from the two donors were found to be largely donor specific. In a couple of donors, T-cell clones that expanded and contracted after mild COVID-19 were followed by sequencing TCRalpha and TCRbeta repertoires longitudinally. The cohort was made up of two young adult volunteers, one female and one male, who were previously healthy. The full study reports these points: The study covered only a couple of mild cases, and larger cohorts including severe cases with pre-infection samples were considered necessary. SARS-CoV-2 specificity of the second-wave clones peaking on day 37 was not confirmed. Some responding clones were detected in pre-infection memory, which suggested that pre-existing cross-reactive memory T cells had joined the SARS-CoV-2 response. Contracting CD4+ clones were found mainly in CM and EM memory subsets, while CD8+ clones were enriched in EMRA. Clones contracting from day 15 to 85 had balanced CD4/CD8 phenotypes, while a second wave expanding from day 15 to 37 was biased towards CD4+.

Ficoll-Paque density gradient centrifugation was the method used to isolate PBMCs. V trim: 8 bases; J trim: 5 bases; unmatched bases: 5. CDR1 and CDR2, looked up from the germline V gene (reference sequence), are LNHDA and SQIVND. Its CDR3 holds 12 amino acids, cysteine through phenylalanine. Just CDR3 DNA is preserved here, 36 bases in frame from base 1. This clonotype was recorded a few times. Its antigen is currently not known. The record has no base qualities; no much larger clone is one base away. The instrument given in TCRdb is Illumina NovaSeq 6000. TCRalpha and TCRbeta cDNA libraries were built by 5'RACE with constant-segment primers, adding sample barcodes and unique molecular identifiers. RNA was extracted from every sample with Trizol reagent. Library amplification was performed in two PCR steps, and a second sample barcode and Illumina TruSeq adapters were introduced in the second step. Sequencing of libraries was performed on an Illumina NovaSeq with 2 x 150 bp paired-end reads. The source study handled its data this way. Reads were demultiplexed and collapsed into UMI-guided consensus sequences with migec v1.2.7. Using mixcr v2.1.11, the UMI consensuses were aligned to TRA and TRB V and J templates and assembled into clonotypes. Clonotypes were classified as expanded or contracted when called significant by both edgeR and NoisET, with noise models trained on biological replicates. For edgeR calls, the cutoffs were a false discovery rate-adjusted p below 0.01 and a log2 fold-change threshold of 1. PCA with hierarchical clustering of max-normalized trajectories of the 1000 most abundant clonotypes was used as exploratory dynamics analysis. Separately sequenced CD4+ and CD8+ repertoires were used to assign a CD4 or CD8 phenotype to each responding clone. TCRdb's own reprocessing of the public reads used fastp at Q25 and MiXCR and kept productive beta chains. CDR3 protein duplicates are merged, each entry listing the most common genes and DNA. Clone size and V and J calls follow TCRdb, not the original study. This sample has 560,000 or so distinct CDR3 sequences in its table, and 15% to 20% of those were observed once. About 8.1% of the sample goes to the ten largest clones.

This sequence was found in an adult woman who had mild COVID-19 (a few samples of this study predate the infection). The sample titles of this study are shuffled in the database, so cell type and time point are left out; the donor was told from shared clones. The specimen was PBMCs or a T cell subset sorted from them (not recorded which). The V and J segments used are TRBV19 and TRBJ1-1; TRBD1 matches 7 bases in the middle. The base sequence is TGTGCCAGTGGCCCCAGGGGGACTGAAGCTTTCTTT. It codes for CASGPRGTEAFF.